This T cell receptor (beta chain) was sequenced in a study of monozygotic twins with inflammatory bowel disease. From the 5' RACE reads, TCRdb lists one entry per CDR3 protein and no DNA. The sample includes some 160,000 distinct CDR3 sequences. Germline CDR1 SQVTM, CDR2 ANQGSEA. The CDR3 is 15 amino acids. Sequenced input: blood. This TCR derives from a human donor with ulcerative colitis or Crohn's disease, or a healthy co-twin of an affected twin (not recorded which). The V call is TRBV29-1, the J call TRBJ2-1; the D call of TRBD2 rests on TCRdb alone, since no DNA is present to check it. The CDR3 loop reads CSVGGSGRTYNEQFF.